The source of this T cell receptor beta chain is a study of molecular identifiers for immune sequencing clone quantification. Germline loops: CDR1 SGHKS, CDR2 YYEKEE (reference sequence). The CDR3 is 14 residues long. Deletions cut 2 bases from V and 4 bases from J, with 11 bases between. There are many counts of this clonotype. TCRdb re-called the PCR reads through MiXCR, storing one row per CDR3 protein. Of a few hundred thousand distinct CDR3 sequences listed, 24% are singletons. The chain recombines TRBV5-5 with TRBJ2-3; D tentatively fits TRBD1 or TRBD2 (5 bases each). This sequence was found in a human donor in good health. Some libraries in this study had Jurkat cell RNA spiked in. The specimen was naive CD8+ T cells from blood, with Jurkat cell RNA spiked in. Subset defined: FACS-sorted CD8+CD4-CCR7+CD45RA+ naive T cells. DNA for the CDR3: TGTGCCAGCAGCTTCTTGTGGGACCCAGATACGCAGTATTTT. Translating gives CASSFLWDPDTQYF.